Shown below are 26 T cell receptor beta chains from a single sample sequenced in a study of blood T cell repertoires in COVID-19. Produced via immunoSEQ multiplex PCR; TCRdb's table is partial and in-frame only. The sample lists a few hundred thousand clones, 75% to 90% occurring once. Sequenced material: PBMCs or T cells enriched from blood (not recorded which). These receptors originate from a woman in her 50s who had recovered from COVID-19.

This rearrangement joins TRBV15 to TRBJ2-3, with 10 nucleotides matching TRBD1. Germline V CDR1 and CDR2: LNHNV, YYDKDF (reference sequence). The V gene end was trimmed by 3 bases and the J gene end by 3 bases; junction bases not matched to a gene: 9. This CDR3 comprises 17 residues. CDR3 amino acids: CATSRTQRTGGTDTQYF. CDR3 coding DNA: TGTGCCACCAGCAGGACGCAGCGGACAGGGGGAACAGATACGCAGTATTTT.

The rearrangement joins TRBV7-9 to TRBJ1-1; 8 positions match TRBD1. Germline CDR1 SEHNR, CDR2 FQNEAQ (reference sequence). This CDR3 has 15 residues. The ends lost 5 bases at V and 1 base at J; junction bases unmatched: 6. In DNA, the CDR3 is TGTGCCAGCAGCCGGACAGGGTTGTGGAACACTGAAGCTTTCTTT. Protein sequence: CASSRTGLWNTEAFF.

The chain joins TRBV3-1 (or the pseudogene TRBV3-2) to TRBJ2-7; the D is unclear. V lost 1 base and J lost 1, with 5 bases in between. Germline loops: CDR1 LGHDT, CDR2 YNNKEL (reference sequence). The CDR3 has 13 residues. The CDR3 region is CASSQGVSYEQYF. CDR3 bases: TGTGCCAGCAGCCAAGGAGTATCCTACGAGCAGTACTTC.

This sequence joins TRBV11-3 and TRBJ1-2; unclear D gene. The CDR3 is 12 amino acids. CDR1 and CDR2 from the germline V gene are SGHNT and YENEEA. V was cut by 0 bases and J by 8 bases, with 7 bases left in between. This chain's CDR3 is CASSLERGGYTF. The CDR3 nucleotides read TGTGCCAGCAGCTTAGAGCGCGGCGGCTACACCTTC.

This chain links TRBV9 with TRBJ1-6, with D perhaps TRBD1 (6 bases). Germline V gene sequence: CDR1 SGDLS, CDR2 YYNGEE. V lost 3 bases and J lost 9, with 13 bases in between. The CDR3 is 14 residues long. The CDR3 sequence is CASSARDNFSPLHF. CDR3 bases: TGTGCCAGCAGCGCCCGGGACAACTTTTCACCCCTCCACTTT.

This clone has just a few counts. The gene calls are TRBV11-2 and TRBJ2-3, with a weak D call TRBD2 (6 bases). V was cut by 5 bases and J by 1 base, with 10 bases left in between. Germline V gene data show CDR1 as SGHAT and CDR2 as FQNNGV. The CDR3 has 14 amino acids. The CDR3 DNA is TGTGCCAGCAGCCAGATAGCGGGCACAGATACGCAGTATTTT. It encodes CASSQIAGTDTQYF. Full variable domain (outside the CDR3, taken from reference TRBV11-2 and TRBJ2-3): EAGVAQSPRYKIIEKRQSVAFWCNPISGHATLYWYQQILGQGPKLLIQFQNNGVVDDSQLPKDRFSAERLKGVDSTLKIQPAKLEDSAVYLCASSQIAGTDTQYFGPGTRLTVL.

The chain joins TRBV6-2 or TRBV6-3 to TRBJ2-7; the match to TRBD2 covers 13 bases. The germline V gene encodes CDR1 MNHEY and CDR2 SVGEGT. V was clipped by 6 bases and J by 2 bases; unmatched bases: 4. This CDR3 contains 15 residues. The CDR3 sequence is CASSQGLAGPYEQYF. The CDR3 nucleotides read TGTGCCAGCAGCCAGGGACTAGCGGGGCCCTACGAGCAGTACTTC.

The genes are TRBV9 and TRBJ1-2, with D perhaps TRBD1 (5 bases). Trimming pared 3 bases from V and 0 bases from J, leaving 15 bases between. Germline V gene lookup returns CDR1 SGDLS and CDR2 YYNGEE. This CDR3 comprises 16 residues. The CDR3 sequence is CASSALRDATNYGYTF. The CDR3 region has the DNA TGTGCCAGCAGCGCCCTGCGGGACGCAACTAACTATGGCTACACCTTC.

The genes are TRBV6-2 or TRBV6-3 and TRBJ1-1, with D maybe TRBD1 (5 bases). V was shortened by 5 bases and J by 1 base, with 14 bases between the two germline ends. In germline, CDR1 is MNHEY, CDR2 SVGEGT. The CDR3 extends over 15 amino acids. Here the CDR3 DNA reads TGTGCCAGCAGTGACACGGGACTGTGGAACACTGAAGCTTTCTTT. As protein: CASSDTGLWNTEAFF.

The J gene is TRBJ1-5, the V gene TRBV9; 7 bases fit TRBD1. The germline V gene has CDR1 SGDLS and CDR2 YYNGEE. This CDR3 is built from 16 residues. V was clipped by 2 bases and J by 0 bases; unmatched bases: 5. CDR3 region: CASSVGPGGSNQPQHF. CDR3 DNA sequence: TGTGCCAGCAGCGTCGGCCCAGGGGGTAGCAATCAGCCCCAGCATTTT.

The CDR3 is CAWNPGGGLETQYF. DNA of the CDR3: TGTGCCTGGAACCCCGGGGGTGGTCTGGAGACCCAGTACTTC. The rearrangement links TRBV30 to TRBJ2-5; possibly TRBD2 for D (6 bases). The V gene lost 4 bases and the J gene lost 5 bases, with 17 bases spanning the gap. Germline values: CDR1 GTSNPN, CDR2 SVGIG (reference sequence). The CDR3 runs to 14 residues.

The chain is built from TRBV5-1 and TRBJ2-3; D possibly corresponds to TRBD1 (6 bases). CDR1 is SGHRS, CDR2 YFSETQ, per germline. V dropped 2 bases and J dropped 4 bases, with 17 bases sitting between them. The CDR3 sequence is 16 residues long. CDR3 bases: TGCGCCAGCAGCTTTTCGGGGACAACCTTTTCAGATACGCAGTATTTT. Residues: CASSFSGTTFSDTQYF.

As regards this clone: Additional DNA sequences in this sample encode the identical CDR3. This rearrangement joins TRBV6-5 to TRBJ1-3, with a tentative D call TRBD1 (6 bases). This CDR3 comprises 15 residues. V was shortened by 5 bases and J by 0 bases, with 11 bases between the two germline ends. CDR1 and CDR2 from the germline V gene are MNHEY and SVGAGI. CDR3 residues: CASSRQAFSGNTIYF. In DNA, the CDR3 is TGTGCCAGCAGTCGACAGGCATTCTCTGGAAACACCATATATTTT.

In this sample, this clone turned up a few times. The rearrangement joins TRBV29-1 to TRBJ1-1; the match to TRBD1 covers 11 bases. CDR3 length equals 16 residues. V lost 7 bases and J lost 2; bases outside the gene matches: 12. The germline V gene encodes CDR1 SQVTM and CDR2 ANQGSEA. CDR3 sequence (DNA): TGCAGCGCCGGGCCCGGGACAGGGGGGCTAAACACTGAAGCTTTCTTT. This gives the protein CSAGPGTGGLNTEAFF. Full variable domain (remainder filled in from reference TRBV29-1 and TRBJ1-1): SAVISQKPSRDICQRGTSLTIQCQVDSQVTMMFWYRQQPGQSLTLIATANQGSEATYESGFVIDKFPISRPNLTFSTLTVSNMSPEDSSIYLCSAGPGTGGLNTEAFFGQGTRLTVV.

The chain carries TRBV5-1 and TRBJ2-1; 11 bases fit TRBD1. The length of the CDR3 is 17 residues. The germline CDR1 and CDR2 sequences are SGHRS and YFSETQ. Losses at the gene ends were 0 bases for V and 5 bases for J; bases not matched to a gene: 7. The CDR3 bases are TGCGCCAGCAGCTTGGATATGACGGGACAGGGGGACAATGAGCAGTTCTTC. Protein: CASSLDMTGQGDNEQFF. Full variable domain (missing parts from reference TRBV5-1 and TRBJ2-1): KAGVTQTPRYLIKTRGQQVTLSCSPISGHRSVSWYQQTPGQGLQFLFEYFSETQRNKGNFPGRFSGRQFSNSRSEMNVSTLELGDSALYLCASSLDMTGQGDNEQFFGPGTRLTVL.

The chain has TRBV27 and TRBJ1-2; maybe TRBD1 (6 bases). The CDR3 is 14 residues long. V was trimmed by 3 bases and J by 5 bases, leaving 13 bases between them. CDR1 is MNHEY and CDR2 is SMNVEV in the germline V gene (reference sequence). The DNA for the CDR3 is TGTGCCAGCAGTTTCCAGGGACAACTGTATGGCTACACCTTC. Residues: CASSFQGQLYGYTF.

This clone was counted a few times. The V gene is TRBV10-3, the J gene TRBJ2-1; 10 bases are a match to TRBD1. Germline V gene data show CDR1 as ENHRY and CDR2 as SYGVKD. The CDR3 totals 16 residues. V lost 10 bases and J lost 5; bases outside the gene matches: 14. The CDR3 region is CATRPGQGIGDNEQFF. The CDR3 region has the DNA TGTGCCACCCGTCCGGGACAGGGGATCGGCGACAATGAGCAGTTCTTC.

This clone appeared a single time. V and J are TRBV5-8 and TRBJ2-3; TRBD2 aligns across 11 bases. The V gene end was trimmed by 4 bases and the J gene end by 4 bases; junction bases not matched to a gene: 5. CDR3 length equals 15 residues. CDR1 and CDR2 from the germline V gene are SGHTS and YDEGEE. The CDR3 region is CASSRQLAGADTQYF. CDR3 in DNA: TGTGCCAGCAGCCGTCAACTAGCGGGGGCAGATACGCAGTATTTT.

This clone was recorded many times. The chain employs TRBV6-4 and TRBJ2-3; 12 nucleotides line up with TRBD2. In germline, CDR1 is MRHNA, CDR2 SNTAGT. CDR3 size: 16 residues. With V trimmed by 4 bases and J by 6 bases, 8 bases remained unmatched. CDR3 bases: TGTGCCAGCAGTGTCTCCGGGACTAGCGGGTGGGATACGCAGTATTTT. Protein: CASSVSGTSGWDTQYF.

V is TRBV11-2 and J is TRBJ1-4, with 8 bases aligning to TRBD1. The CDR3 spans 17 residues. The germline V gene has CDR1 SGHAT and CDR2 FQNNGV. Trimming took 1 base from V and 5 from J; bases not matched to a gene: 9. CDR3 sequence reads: CASSLGVRTGLNEKLFF. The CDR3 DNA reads TGTGCCAGCAGCTTAGGGGTTCGGACAGGGTTAAATGAAAAACTGTTTTTT.

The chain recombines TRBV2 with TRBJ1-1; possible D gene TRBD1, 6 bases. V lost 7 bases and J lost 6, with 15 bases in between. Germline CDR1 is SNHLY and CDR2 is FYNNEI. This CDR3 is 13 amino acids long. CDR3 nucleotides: TGTGCCAGCATACTAATGGGGGCCTCTGAAGCTTTCTTT. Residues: CASILMGASEAFF.

CDR3 protein: CAITRGLGGTGELFF. Written as DNA, the CDR3 is TGTGCCATAACTAGAGGGCTGGGCGGCACCGGGGAGCTGTTTTTT. The chain employs TRBV10-3 and TRBJ2-2; maybe TRBD2 (5 bases). CDR3 length: 15 amino acids. CDR1 ENHRY and CDR2 SYGVKD come from the germline V gene. V was shortened by 9 bases and J by 4 bases, with 18 bases between the two germline ends.

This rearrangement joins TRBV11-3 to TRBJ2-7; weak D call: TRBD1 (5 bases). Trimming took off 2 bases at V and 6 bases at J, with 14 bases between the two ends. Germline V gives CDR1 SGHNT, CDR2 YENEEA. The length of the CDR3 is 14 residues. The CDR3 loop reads CASSLKGDVGEQYF. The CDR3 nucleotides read TGTGCCAGCAGCTTAAAAGGGGATGTGGGCGAGCAGTACTTC.

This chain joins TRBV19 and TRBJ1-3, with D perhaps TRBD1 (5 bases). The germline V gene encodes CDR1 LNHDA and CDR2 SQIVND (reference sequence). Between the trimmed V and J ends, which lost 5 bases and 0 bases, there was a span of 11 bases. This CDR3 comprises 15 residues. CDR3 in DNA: TGTGCCAGTAGTGTTGGGGACTTCTCTGGAAACACCATATATTTT. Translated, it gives CASSVGDFSGNTIYF.

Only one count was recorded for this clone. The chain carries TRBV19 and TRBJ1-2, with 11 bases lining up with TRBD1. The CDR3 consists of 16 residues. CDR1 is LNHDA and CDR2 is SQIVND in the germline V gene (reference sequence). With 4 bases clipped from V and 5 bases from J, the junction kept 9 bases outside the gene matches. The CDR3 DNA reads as TGTGCCAGTAGTAAGTGGGAAGGACAGGGGGCGTATGGCTACACCTTC. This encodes CASSKWEGQGAYGYTF.

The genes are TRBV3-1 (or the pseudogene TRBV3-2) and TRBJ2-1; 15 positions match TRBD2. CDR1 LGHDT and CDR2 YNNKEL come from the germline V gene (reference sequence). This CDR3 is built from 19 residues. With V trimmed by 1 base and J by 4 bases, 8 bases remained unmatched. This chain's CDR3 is CASSQGWTSGRAGYNEQFF. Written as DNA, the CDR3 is TGTGCCAGCAGCCAAGGGTGGACTAGCGGGAGGGCCGGGTACAATGAGCAGTTCTTC.